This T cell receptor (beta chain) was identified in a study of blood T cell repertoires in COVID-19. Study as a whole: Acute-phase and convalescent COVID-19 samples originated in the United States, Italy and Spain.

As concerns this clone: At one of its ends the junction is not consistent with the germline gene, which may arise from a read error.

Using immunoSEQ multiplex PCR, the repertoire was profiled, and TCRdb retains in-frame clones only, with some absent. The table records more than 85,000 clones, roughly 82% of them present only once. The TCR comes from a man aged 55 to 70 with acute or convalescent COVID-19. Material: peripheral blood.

The CDR3 loop reads CASSSTSGKETQYF. The CDR3, as DNA: TGTGCTAGCAGCTCCACTAGCGGTAAAGAGACCCAGTACTTC. J is TRBJ2-5 and V is TRBV7-7; 8 nucleotides line up with TRBD2. Germline CDR1 and CDR2: SSHAT and FNYEAQ (reference sequence). CDR3 length: 14 amino acids. Together with reference TRBV7-7 and TRBJ2-5, the CDR3 gives the full variable domain: GAGVSQSPRYKVTKRGQDVTLRCDPISSHATLYWYQQALGQGPEFLTYFNYEAQPDKSGLPSDRFSAERPEGSISTLTIQRTEQRDSAMYRCASSSTSGKETQYFGPGTRLLVL.